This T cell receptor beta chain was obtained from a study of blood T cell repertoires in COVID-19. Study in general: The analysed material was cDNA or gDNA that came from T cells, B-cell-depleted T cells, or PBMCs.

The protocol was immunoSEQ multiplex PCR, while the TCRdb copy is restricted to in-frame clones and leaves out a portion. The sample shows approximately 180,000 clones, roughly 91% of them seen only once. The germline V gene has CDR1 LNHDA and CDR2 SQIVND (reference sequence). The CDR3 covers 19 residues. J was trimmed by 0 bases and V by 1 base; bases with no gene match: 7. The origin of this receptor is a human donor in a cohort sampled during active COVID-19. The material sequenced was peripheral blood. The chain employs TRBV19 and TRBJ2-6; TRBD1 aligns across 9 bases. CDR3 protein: CASSIVGTGKGSGANVLTF. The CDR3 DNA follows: TGTGCCAGTAGTATAGTGGGGACAGGGAAGGGCTCTGGGGCCAACGTCCTGACTTTC.